Below are 27 T cell receptor beta chains sequenced from a single sample in a study of Graves' ophthalmopathy and Graves' hyperthyroidism. CDR3 regions of TCR beta were amplified from RNA transcripts. Investigators did first-round RT-PCR with HTBI primers, then second-round multiplex PCR. TCRdb re-called the multiplex PCR reads with MiXCR, one entry per CDR3 protein. The table lists fewer than 600,000 distinct CDR3 sequences, under 15% of them singletons. The material sequenced was blood. The receptors were gathered from a woman younger than 45 with Graves' ophthalmopathy.

Ten or more counts support this clonotype. The chain is built from TRBV15 and TRBJ1-5, with TRBD1 matching over 8 bases. Trimming at V came to 2 bases and at J to 4 bases, leaving 7 bases not matched to a gene. Germline CDR1 is LNHNV and CDR2 is YYDKDF (reference sequence). There are 16 residues in the CDR3. This chain's CDR3 is CATSRTDRGGNQPQHF. CDR3 nucleotides: TGTGCCACCAGCAGAACCGACAGGGGAGGTAATCAGCCCCAGCATTTT. The full variable domain, completed using reference TRBV15 and TRBJ1-5, is DAMVIQNPRYQVTQFGKPVTLSCSQTLNHNVMYWYQQKSSQAPKLLFHYYDKDFNNEADTPDNFQSRRPNTSFCFLDIRSPGLGDTAMYLCATSRTDRGGNQPQHFGDGTRLSIL.

This clonotype has ten or more counts. The chain uses TRBV27 and TRBJ1-2; TRBD1 agrees at 12 bases. CDR1 is MNHEY, CDR2 SMNVEV, per germline (reference sequence). The CDR3 contains 18 residues. With 4 bases clipped from V and 4 bases from J, the junction kept 13 bases outside the gene matches. CDR3 sequence reads: CASSSTSGTGGPSYGYTF. CDR3 DNA: TGTGCCAGCAGTTCAACCTCCGGGACAGGGGGCCCTAGCTATGGCTACACCTTC.

This clonotype was seen repeatedly, ten times or more. The chain is built from TRBV7-3 and TRBJ2-2; D perhaps matches TRBD2 (5 bases). V lost 4 bases to trimming and J lost 5 bases, with 11 bases between them. Germline V gene sequence: CDR1 SGHTA, CDR2 FQGTGA. This CDR3 contains 14 residues. CDR3 in amino acids: CASSSDLATGELFF. DNA of the CDR3: TGTGCCAGCAGCTCAGACCTAGCTACCGGGGAGCTGTTTTTT.

Notes on this clonotype: One end of the junction fails to match germline, which may point to a read error. The V and J genes are TRBV7-7 and TRBJ2-5; 9 positions agree with TRBD2. There are 15 residues in the CDR3. Per germline, CDR1 SSHAT and CDR2 FNYEAQ (reference sequence). CDR3 protein: CASSPTGTSRETQYF. The CDR3 DNA sequence: TGTGCTAGCAGCCCTACCGGGACTAGCAGGGAGACCCAGTACTTC.

This clonotype was seen at least ten times. CDR3 in amino acids: CASSGAASSYEQYF. CDR3 in DNA: TGTGCCAGTTCTGGGGCAGCCAGCTCCTACGAGCAGTACTTC. This chain uses TRBV19 with TRBJ2-7; weak D call: TRBD1 (5 bases). Trimming stripped 8 bases from V and 0 bases from J, with 14 bases between. Germline V gene data show CDR1 as LNHDA and CDR2 as SQIVND (reference sequence). The CDR3 length is 14 residues.

The chain uses TRBV6-1 and TRBJ2-2; TRBD2 might be the D (6 bases). CDR3 length equals 12 residues. Trimming shortened V by 7 bases and J by 5 bases, and 8 bases separated the two germline ends. CDR1 and CDR2 from the germline V gene are MNHNS and SASEGT. CDR3 region: CASIGGTGELFF. The CDR3 region has the DNA TGTGCCAGCATCGGGGGAACCGGGGAGCTGTTTTTT.

This clonotype showed up many times. The V call is TRBV9, the J call TRBJ2-5, with TRBD2 matching over 9 bases. Germline V gives CDR1 SGDLS, CDR2 YYNGEE. CDR3 length: 15 amino acids. With 0 bases clipped from V and 4 bases from J, the junction kept 4 bases outside the gene matches. CDR3: CASSVGIAGVETQYF. The CDR3 DNA sequence: TGTGCCAGCAGCGTAGGGATAGCGGGAGTAGAGACCCAGTACTTC.

The table lists this clonotype with many counts. DNA of the CDR3: TGTGCCAGCAGTGAAGGCAGGGGGAGAGAGACCCAGTACTTC. Residues: CASSEGRGRETQYF. The chain has TRBV6-4 and TRBJ2-5, with 7 bases identical to TRBD1. This CDR3 region has 14 residues. Germline V lookup: CDR1 MRHNA, CDR2 SNTAGT. V dropped 3 bases and J dropped 4; count of bases not matched to a gene: 5.

The chain couples TRBV20-1 to TRBJ2-5; D is unresolved. This CDR3 is built from 14 residues. Germline values: CDR1 DFQATT, CDR2 SNEGSKA (reference sequence). V was clipped by 0 bases and J by 5 bases, with 13 bases between them. CDR3: CSARDHRRTETQYF. CDR3 in DNA: TGCAGTGCTAGAGATCATAGGCGTACGGAGACCCAGTACTTC.

This clonotype has at least ten counts. The V call is TRBV25-1, the J call TRBJ1-2, with D perhaps matching TRBD1 (5 bases). Germline-derived CDR1 and CDR2 are MGHDK and SYGVNS. This CDR3 comprises 12 residues. V was shortened by 9 bases and J by 3 bases, with 11 bases between the two germline ends. CDR3 region: CASRGSHYGYTF. In DNA, the CDR3 is TGTGCCAGTCGGGGCAGCCACTATGGCTACACCTTC.

J is TRBJ2-5 and V is TRBV5-1; 8 bases line up with TRBD2. Germline V gene sequence: CDR1 SGHRS, CDR2 YFSETQ. This CDR3 spans 16 amino acids. The junction had 8 bases not matched to a gene; V was cut back by 2 bases and J by 2 bases. The DNA for the CDR3 is TGCGCCAGCAGCTTCGTTAGCGGGGCCCTACAAGAGACCCAGTACTTC. Amino acids: CASSFVSGALQETQYF.

This clonotype showed up many times. The J gene is TRBJ1-1, the V gene TRBV7-3; D gene ambiguous. Germline loops: CDR1 SGHTA, CDR2 FQGTGA. Trimming stripped 5 bases from V and 2 bases from J, with 21 bases between. The CDR3 spans 17 residues. The CDR3 loop reads CASSPGPPVRINTEAFF. CDR3 sequence (DNA): TGTGCCAGCAGCCCTGGGCCCCCAGTGCGGATCAACACTGAAGCTTTCTTT.

This clonotype has ten or more counts. In DNA, the CDR3 is TGTGCCAGCAGTTACCCCGACAGGGCGAACACTGAAGCTTTCTTT. Protein sequence: CASSYPDRANTEAFF. The V call is TRBV6-2 or TRBV6-3, the J call TRBJ1-1; TRBD1 agrees at 7 bases. With V trimmed by 2 bases and J by 1 base, 4 bases remained unmatched. Germline V lookup: CDR1 MNHEY, CDR2 SVGEGT. The CDR3 consists of 15 residues.

This clonotype was detected only a few times. Germline is not matched at one junction end, which may reflect a read error. This chain uses TRBV19 with TRBJ2-5, with D possibly called TRBD1 or TRBD2 (5 bases each). This CDR3 has 16 amino acids. CDR1 LNHDA and CDR2 SQIVND come from the germline V gene (reference sequence). CDR3 coding DNA: TGTGCCAGTAGTGTTCCGGGGCCCAGAAGCCAAGAGACCAAGTACTTC. The encoded protein is CASSVPGPRSQETKYF.

This clonotype was seen at least ten times. V is TRBV19 and J is TRBJ2-2; TRBD1 is a possible D gene (5 bases). There are 18 residues in the CDR3. V lost 5 bases to trimming and J lost 3 bases, with 22 bases between them. Germline CDR1 is LNHDA and CDR2 is SQIVND (reference sequence). Here the CDR3 reads CASSPSPMTAFYTGELFF. The CDR3 DNA follows: TGTGCCAGTAGTCCCTCCCCCATGACAGCCTTTTACACCGGGGAGCTGTTTTTT.

This clonotype is a singleton in its sample. This chain connects TRBV15 to TRBJ2-5; 8 bases match TRBD2. CDR3 length: 13 amino acids. The ends lost 4 bases at V and 4 bases at J; junction bases unmatched: 2. Germline assignment: CDR1 LNHNV and CDR2 YYDKDF (reference sequence). This CDR3 reads CATSNLAGETQYF. The CDR3 bases are TGTGCCACCAGCAATCTAGCGGGAGAGACCCAGTACTTC.

This clonotype has at least ten counts. CDR3 in amino acids: CASSDSPGGAGTGELFF. CDR3 nucleotide sequence: TGTGCCAGCAGTGACTCGCCGGGGGGGGCCGGGACCGGGGAGCTGTTTTTT. This chain connects TRBV6-4 to TRBJ2-2; TRBD2 matches at 8 bases. Per germline, CDR1 MRHNA and CDR2 SNTAGT. V shed 0 bases and J 5 bases; nucleotides not matched to a gene: 8. The CDR3 loop spans 17 amino acids.

There are many counts of this clonotype. The genes are TRBV28 and TRBJ2-7; D perhaps matches TRBD2 (5 bases). In germline, CDR1 is MDHEN, CDR2 SYDVKM. CDR3 length: 15 amino acids. Trimming stripped 7 bases from V and 5 bases from J, with 21 bases between. The CDR3 reads CASNPVLPGMDEQYF. The CDR3 bases are TGTGCCAGCAACCCGGTGCTCCCGGGGATGGACGAGCAGTACTTC.

This clonotype was detected ten times or more. This chain links TRBV6-4 with TRBJ1-3; D remains unclear. This CDR3 spans 11 amino acids. Germline V gene lookup returns CDR1 MRHNA and CDR2 SNTAGT. The V end lost 8 bases, the J end lost 7 bases, and 9 bases lay between the germline ends. The chain's CDR3 is CASPYPNTIYF. The CDR3 nucleotides are TGTGCCAGCCCCTACCCCAACACCATATATTTT.

This clonotype showed up many times. This chain uses TRBV15 with TRBJ2-7; D unclear. The V and J ends lost 0 bases and 2 bases respectively, with 8 bases between them. CDR3 length equals 14 residues. Germline CDR1 LNHNV, CDR2 YYDKDF (reference sequence). The CDR3 bases are TGTGCCACCAGCAGAGATCCCCTACCCTACGAGCAGTACTTC. Translated, it gives CATSRDPLPYEQYF. Filled out from reference TRBV15 and TRBJ2-7, the complete variable domain reads DAMVIQNPRYQVTQFGKPVTLSCSQTLNHNVMYWYQQKSSQAPKLLFHYYDKDFNNEADTPDNFQSRRPNTSFCFLDIRSPGLGDTAMYLCATSRDPLPYEQYFGPGTRLTVT.

This clonotype was seen ten or more times. The chain carries TRBV10-3 and TRBJ1-2; no firm D call. The length of the CDR3 is 13 residues. Germline CDR1 and CDR2: ENHRY and SYGVKD. V lost 6 bases and J lost 4, with 12 bases in between. The CDR3 DNA follows: TGTGCCATCAGAGTGGACCTGGGCTATGGCTACACCTTC. Translating it yields CAIRVDLGYGYTF.

This clonotype has a handful of counts. The J gene is TRBJ2-7, the V gene TRBV4-1; D is perhaps TRBD1 or TRBD2 (6 bases each). CDR3 length: 15 residues. The V and J ends lost 1 base and 4 bases respectively, with 14 bases between them. Germline CDR1 is MGHRA and CDR2 is YSYEKL. CDR3 sequence: CASSQGGGGGYEQYF. In DNA form, the CDR3 reads TGCGCCAGCAGCCAAGGAGGAGGAGGGGGGTACGAGCAGTACTTC.

This clonotype was counted ten times or more. CDR3 region: CATSKTTGYGYTF. CDR3 DNA: TGTGCCACCAGCAAGACTACTGGGTATGGCTACACCTTC. V gene TRBV15 combines with J gene TRBJ1-2; no firm D call. The germline V gene has CDR1 LNHNV and CDR2 YYDKDF (reference sequence). The CDR3 runs to 13 residues. V was clipped by 4 bases and J by 5 bases, with 11 bases between them.

The chain is built from TRBV3-1 and TRBJ1-5, with TRBD1 identical over 8 bases. V lost 4 bases, J lost 0 bases, and 2 bases stayed unmatched. The length of the CDR3 is 15 residues. The germline V gene has CDR1 LGHDT and CDR2 YNNKEL (reference sequence). Written as DNA, the CDR3 is TGTGCCAGCAGCCGCGGACAGGGTAGCAATCAGCCCCAGCATTTT. Translation: CASSRGQGSNQPQHF.

In regard to this clonotype: An end of the junction does not agree with germline; a read error may underlie this. The genes are TRBV2 and TRBJ2-4, with a weak D call TRBD2 (7 bases). The CDR3 spans 17 residues. CDR1 SNHLY and CDR2 FYNNEI come from the germline V gene. CDR3 sequence (DNA): TGTGCCAGCCTGACCCCAGGAGGGGGGGATGGCAAAAACATTAAGTACTTC. Translated, it gives CASLTPGGGDGKNIKYF.

This clonotype was picked up many times. The chain joins TRBV6-1 to TRBJ2-7, with TRBD2 as a possible D gene (5 bases). The germline CDR1 and CDR2 sequences are MNHNS and SASEGT. V was trimmed by 6 bases and J by 3 bases, leaving 18 bases between them. The length of the CDR3 is 15 residues. CDR3 region: CASSRGYGEHYEQYF. The CDR3 DNA sequence: TGTGCCAGCAGCCGAGGGTACGGGGAGCACTACGAGCAGTACTTC.

Many counts were recorded for this clonotype. This sequence joins TRBV27 and TRBJ2-7, with TRBD2 as a possible D gene (7 bases). CDR3 length: 15 amino acids. CDR1 and CDR2 (germline): MNHEY, SMNVEV (reference sequence). Trimming took off 3 bases at V and 3 bases at J, with 15 bases between the two ends. This CDR3 is CASSLMGGGYYEQYF. The CDR3 DNA follows: TGTGCCAGCAGTTTGATGGGCGGGGGCTACTACGAGCAGTACTTC.